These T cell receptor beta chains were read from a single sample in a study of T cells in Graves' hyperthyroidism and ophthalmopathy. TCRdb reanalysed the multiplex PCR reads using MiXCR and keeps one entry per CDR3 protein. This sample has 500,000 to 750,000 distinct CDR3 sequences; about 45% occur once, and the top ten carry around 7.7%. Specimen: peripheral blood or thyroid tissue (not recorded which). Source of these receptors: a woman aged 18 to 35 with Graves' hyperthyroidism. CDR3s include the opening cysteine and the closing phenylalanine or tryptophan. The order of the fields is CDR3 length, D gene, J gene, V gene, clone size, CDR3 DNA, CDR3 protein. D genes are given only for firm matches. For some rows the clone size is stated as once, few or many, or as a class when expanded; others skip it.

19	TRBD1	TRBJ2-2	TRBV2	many	TGTGCCAGCAGTGTCGACAGGGTGAGAGTTCTGGGAGACACCGGGGAGCTGTTTTTT	CASSVDRVRVLGDTGELFF
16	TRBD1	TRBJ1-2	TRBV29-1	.	TGCAGCGTTGAAGATGGACAGGCGTCGGGACCCCCTGGCTACACCTTC	CSVEDGQASGPPGYTF
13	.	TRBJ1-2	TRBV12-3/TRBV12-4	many	TGTGCCAGCAGTTTAGCGCAGGACCATGGCTACACCTTC	CASSLAQDHGYTF
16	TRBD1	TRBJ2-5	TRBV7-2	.	TGTGCCAGCAGGAGGACAGCTGGGACAGGAGAAGAGACCCAGTACTTC	CASRRTAGTGEETQYF
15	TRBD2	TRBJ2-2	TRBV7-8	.	TGTGCCAGCAGCCAATCGGCGGGAGGGCCCAATGAGCAGTTTTTT	CASSQSAGGPNEQFF
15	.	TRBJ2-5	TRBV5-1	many	TGCGCCACCGCTTCGACAGGAGTGTTCCAAGAGACCCAGTACTTC	CATASTGVFQETQYF
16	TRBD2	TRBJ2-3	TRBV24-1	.	TGTGCCACCAGTGTTAGTAGCGGGATGAGGATAGATACGCAGTATTTT	CATSVSSGMRIDTQYF
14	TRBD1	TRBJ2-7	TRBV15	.	TGTGCCACCAGCAGCGGGACAGGGGTCCACAAGCAGTACTTC	CATSSGTGVHKQYF
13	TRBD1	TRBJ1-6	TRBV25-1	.	TGTGCCAGTAAGACAGGGAATAATTCACCCCTCCACTTT	CASKTGNNSPLHF
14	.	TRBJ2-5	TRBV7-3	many	TGTGCCAGCAGCCGCCTTACTCCGGGGGAGACCCAGTACTTC	CASSRLTPGETQYF
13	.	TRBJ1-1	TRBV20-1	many	TGCAGTGCTAGCACAGTTGTGAACACTGAAGCTTTCTTT	CSASTVVNTEAFF
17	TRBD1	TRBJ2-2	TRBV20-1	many	TGCAGTGCTAGAGACCAGGGAGGGACAGGGGACACCGGGGAGCTGTTTTTT	CSARDQGGTGDTGELFF
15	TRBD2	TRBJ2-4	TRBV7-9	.	TGTGCCAGCAGCAGGACTAGCGGGAGTACGAACATTCAGTACTTC	CASSRTSGSTNIQYF
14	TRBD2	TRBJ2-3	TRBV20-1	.	TGCAGTGCTAGGGGCGGGAGATCGACAGATACGCAGTATTTT	CSARGGRSTDTQYF
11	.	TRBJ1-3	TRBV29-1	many	TGCAGCGTTCCCCATGGAAACACCATATATTTT	CSVPHGNTIYF
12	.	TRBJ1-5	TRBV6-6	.	TGTGCCAGCAGTTACTTGCGGGAGGCCCAGCATTTT	CASSYLREAQHF